The source of this T cell receptor beta chain is a study of PD-1 blockade in classical Hodgkin lymphoma. Study-wide results and limits: Relapsed/refractory patients reportedly had lower baseline diversity than newly diagnosed patients. CD8+ TCR diversity did not rise significantly by C4D1, unlike CD4+.

Every patient experienced relapse after autologous stem cell transplantation, and brentuximab vedotin exposure varied. Of note for this clone: Its specificity is unknown.

Germline lookup yields CDR1 MNHNY and CDR2 SVGAGI (reference sequence). The germline V and J ends were trimmed by 6 bases and 3 bases, with 5 bases remaining between them. CDR3 length: 11 amino acids. Sequenced by immunoSEQ multiplex PCR; TCRdb stores in-frame clones only, minus some. The sample contains tens of thousands of clones, around 80% of which appear only once. The chain joins TRBV6-6 to TRBJ1-1; the D gene is possibly TRBD1 (5 bases). The TCR comes from a human donor with classical Hodgkin lymphoma. The specimen was peripheral blood mononuclear cells (PBMCs), collected before the second cycle of nivolumab. The CDR3 coding sequence is TGTGCCAGCAGCAGGGACACTGAAGCTTTCTTT. It is translated as CASSRDTEAFF.